The present entry profiles one T cell receptor (beta chain) with its context. Its antigen is unidentified. This entry comes from a study of T cell responses to AZD1222 COVID-19 vaccine. Study-wide points: The number of AZD1222 recipients seropositive at baseline was only 5 to 7.

Profiled with immunoSEQ multiplex PCR; TCRdb holds only in-frame clones, not every one. The sample lists roughly 60,000 clones, 65% to 80% occurring once. The source was peripheral blood, collected 28 days after the second AZD1222 dose. This receptor was obtained from an adult who received the AZD1222 COVID-19 vaccine.

CDR3 sequence (DNA): TGTGCCAGCAGCTCACAGGGGGCGAAAGGAAACACCATATATTTT. Its translation is CASSSQGAKGNTIYF. The genes are TRBV28 and TRBJ1-3; 9 bases match TRBD1. Germline V CDR1 and CDR2: MDHEN, SYDVKM. J gave up 4 bases and V 6 bases, and 7 bases lay outside the gene matches. This CDR3 has 15 amino acids.